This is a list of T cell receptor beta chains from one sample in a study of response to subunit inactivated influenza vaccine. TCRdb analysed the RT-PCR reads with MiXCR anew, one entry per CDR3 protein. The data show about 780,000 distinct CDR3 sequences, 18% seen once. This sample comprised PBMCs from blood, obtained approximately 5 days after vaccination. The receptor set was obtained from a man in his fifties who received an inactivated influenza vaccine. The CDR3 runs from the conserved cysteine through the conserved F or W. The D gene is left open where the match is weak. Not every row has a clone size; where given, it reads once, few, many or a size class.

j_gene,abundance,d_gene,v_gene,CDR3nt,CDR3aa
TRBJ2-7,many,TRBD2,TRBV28,TGTGCCAGCAGCCCAGCGGGAGCCTCCTACGAGCAGTACTTC,CASSPAGASYEQYF
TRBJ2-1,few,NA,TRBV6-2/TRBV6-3,TGTGCCAGCATGGGAGGGGGGCGTAATGAGCAGTTCTTC,CASMGGGRNEQFF
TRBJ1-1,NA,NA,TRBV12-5,TGTGCTAGTGGTCCCGGGACCTTTGAAGCTTTCTTT,CASGPGTFEAFF
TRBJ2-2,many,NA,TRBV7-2,TGTGCCAGCAGCTTAGTAATTCGGAACACCGGGGAGCTGTTTTTT,CASSLVIRNTGELFF
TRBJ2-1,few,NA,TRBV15,TGTGCCACCAGCAGGGGGCCGGGACATTTAAGCTCCTACAATGAGCAGTTCTTC,CATSRGPGHLSSYNEQFF
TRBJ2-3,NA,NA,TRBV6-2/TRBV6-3,TGTGCCAGCAGTTACGTGGCAGCTAGCACAGATACGCAGTATTTT,CASSYVAASTDTQYF
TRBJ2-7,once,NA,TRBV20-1,TGCAGTGCTAGAACCGTTCCAGGGGACAAAATCTACGAGCAGTACTTC,CSARTVPGDKIYEQYF
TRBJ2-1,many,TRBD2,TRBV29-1,TGCAGCGTCGAAGGTCTAGCGGGCGGTGAGCAGTTCTTC,CSVEGLAGGEQFF
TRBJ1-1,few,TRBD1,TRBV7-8,TGTGCCAGTACCCCGGGACAGGTTCCGAACACTGAAGCTTTCTTT,CASTPGQVPNTEAFF
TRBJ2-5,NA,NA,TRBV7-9,TGTGCCAGCAGCTTAGCTGGGGGGAGTCAAGAGACCCAGTACTTC,CASSLAGGSQETQYF
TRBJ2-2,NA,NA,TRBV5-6,TGTGCCAGCAGCTCCATGGGACTGGGGTTCGGGGAGCTGTTTTTT,CASSSMGLGFGELFF
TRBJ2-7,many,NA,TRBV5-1,TGCGCCAGCAGCCAATCTGGACTCGGTTGGTACGAGCAGTACTTC,CASSQSGLGWYEQYF
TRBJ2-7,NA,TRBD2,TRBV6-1,TGTGCCAGCAGCCCTCTACTAGCGAGATACGAGCAGTACTTC,CASSPLLARYEQYF
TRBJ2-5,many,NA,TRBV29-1,TGCAGCGTTGACCGGGGTCGGTTTGTTGAGACCCAGTACTTC,CSVDRGRFVETQYF